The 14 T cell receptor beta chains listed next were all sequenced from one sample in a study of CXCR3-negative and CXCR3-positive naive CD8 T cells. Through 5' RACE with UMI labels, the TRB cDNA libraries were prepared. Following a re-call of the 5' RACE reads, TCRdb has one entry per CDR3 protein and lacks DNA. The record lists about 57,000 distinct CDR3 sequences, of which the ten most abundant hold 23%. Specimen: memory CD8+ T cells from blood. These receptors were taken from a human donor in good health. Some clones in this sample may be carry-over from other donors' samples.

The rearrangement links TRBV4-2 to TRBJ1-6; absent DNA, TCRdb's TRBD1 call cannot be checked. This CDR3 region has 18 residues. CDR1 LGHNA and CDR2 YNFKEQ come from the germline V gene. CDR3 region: CASSHNLPVGTDNSPLHF.

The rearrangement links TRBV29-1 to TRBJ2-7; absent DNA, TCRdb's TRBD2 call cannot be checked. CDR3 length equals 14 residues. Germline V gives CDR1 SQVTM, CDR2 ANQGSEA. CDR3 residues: CSVILAGGFYEQYF.

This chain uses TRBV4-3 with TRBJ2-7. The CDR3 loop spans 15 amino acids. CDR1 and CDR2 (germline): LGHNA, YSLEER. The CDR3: CASSQDRESSYEQYF.

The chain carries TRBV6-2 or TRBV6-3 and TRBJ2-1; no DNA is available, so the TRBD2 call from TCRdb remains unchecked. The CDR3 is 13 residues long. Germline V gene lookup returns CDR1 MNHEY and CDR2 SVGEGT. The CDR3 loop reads CATSGLAGAGPYF.

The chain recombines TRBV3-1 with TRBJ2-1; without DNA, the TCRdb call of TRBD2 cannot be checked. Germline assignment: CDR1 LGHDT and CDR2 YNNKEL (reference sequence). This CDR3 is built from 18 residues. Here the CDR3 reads CASSPRPPTSGILNEQFF.

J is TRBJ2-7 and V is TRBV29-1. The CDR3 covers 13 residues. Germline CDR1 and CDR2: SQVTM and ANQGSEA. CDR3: CSVEEGGAPEQYF.

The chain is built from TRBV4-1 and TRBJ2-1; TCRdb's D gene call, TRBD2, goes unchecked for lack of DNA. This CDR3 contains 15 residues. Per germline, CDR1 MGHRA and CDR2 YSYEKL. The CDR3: CASSPKRGAYNEQFF.

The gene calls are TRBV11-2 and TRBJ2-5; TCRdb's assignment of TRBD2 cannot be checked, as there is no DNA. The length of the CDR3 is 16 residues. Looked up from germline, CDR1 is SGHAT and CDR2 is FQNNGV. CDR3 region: CASSLAASGGQETQYF.

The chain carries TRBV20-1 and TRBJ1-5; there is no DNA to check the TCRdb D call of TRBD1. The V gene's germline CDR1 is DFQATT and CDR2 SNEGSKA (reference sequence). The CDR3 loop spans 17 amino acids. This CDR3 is CSARDLQAQGESQPQHF.

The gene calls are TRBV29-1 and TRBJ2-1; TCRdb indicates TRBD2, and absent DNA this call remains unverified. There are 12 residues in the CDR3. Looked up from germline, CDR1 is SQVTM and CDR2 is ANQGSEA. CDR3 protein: CSVVPGPNEQFF.

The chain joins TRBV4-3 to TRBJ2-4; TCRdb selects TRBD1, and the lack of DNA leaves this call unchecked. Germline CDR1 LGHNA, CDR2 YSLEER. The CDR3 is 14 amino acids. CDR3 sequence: CASSHRGWENIQYF.

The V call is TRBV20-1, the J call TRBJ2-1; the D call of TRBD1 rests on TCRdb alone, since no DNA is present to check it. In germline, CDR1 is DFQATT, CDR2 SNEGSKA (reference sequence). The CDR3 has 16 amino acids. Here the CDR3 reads CSATKPGTGGGHEQFF.

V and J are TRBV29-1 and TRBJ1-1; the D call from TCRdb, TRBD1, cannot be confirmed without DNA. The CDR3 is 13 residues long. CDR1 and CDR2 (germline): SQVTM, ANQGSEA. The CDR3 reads CSVEDRDLTEAFF.

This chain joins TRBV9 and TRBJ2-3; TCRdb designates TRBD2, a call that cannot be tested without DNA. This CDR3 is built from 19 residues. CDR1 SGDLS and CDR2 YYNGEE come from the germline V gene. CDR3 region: CASSVPVDSSGPLADTQYF.